The text below deals with one T cell receptor beta chain. This specimen belongs to a study of blood T cell repertoires in COVID-19. At the level of the study: Samples representing acute and convalescent COVID-19 were sourced from the United States, Italy and Spain. Sources were T cells, B-cell-depleted T cells, or PBMCs; the material itself was cDNA or gDNA.

In the source study's methods: How many nucleated cells were present was estimated from reference gene primer amplification. TCRdb's table, derived via immunoSEQ multiplex PCR, lists solely in-frame clones and lacks some. V and J calls and clone size come straight from that table; D and trimming were deduced from the DNA. The sample carries over 100,000 clones, approximately 87% recorded once. The J segment lost 1 base and the V segment lost 6 bases, leaving 3 bases of the junction unmatched. The CDR3 length is 13 residues. The receptor's source is a man in his fifties or sixties with active COVID-19. This chain connects TRBV12-3 or TRBV12-4 to TRBJ2-7; TRBD1 agrees at 7 bases. Sequencing used peripheral blood. DNA of the CDR3: TGTGCCAGCAGAACGGGACAGTCCTACGAGCAGTACTTC. Protein: CASRTGQSYEQYF.